These 8 T cell receptor beta chains were all obtained from the same sample, sequenced in a study of shared clonotypes between healthy human individuals. Measured with immunoSEQ multiplex PCR; TCRdb has only the in-frame clones, and not every one. The sample has 1.4 million to 1.5 million clones, approximately 97% seen once. Material for sequencing was naive CD4+ T cells sorted from blood. This sample's subset: CD45RA+ positively selected. These receptors were collected from a man younger than 45 in good health.

The chain has TRBV5-1 and TRBJ2-1, with 7 bases aligning to TRBD2. This CDR3 has 17 residues. Germline V gene sequence: CDR1 SGHRS, CDR2 YFSETQ. J gave up 1 base and V 0 bases, and 7 bases lay outside the gene matches. The CDR3 bases are TGCGCCAGCAGCTTGGAGGCGGGAGTGGGATCCTACAATGAGCAGTTCTTC. As protein: CASSLEAGVGSYNEQFF.

The chain is built from TRBV15 and TRBJ2-7; D is perhaps TRBD2 (5 bases). Germline lookup yields CDR1 LNHNV and CDR2 YYDKDF (reference sequence). This CDR3 is built from 15 residues. The ends were cut back, 3 bases at V and 5 bases at J, with 17 bases in the middle. CDR3 region: CATSSPGEGGNEQYF. The CDR3 DNA reads TGTGCCACCAGCAGCCCTGGAGAGGGTGGGAACGAGCAGTACTTC.

The chain couples TRBV7-9 to TRBJ1-2, with a tentative D call TRBD1 (6 bases). The V gene's germline CDR1 is SEHNR and CDR2 FQNEAQ (reference sequence). CDR3 size: 15 residues. The ends were cut back, 4 bases at V and 5 bases at J, with 17 bases in the middle. CDR3 nucleotides: TGTGCCAGCAGCTCCCACAGGGTGGAAGGGTATGGCTACACCTTC. This codes for CASSSHRVEGYGYTF.

The chain carries TRBV5-4 and TRBJ2-1; 9 nucleotides align to TRBD2. Germline CDR1 reads SGHNT; CDR2 reads YYREEE (reference sequence). CDR3 length: 17 residues. V lost 0 bases to trimming and J lost 4 bases; unmatched junction nucleotides: 8. DNA for the CDR3: TGTGCCAGCAGCTTGGCTGGCGGGAGGGTTCGTTACAATGAGCAGTTCTTC. Its protein product is CASSLAGGRVRYNEQFF.

The chain has TRBV6-5 and TRBJ2-7; TRBD1 matches at 12 bases. Germline CDR1 and CDR2: MNHEY and SVGAGI. V was pared by 7 bases and J by 9 bases, with 10 bases of the junction left unmatched. This CDR3 has 14 residues. The CDR3 nucleotides read TGTGCCAGCACACCCCCGGGACAGGGGGCCGGGCAGTACTTC. This codes for CASTPPGQGAGQYF.

This clone was detected once. The chain recombines TRBV5-6 with TRBJ2-1; 8 positions agree with TRBD2. Losses at the gene ends were 3 bases for V and 3 bases for J; bases not matched to a gene: 5. Germline assignment: CDR1 SGHDT and CDR2 YYEEEE. The CDR3 totals 15 residues. CDR3 in DNA: TGTGCCAGCAGCTACGAGCGGGAGTTCTACAATGAGCAGTTCTTC. This translates into CASSYEREFYNEQFF.

The chain is built from TRBV7-9 and TRBJ2-3; the D gene is possibly TRBD2 (5 bases). CDR1 and CDR2 (germline): SEHNR, FQNEAQ (reference sequence). Trimming pared 5 bases from V and 1 base from J, leaving 13 bases between. This CDR3 has 15 amino acids. CDR3 loop: CASSMSGSRTDTQYF. The DNA for the CDR3 is TGTGCCAGCAGCATGAGCGGTTCCCGCACAGATACGCAGTATTTT.

The chain joins TRBV28 to TRBJ2-7; weak D call: TRBD2 (6 bases). V shed 5 bases and J shed 4 bases, with 21 bases lying between them. The germline V gene encodes CDR1 MDHEN and CDR2 SYDVKM. CDR3 length: 16 residues. CDR3 loop: CASSVNRGGRWYEQYF. The CDR3 coding sequence is TGTGCCAGCAGTGTGAACCGGGGAGGCCGATGGTACGAGCAGTACTTC.